What follows are 10 T cell receptor beta chains derived from one specimen sequenced in a study of shared clonotypes between healthy human individuals. The data were produced by immunoSEQ multiplex PCR, yet TCRdb's version contains in-frame clones alone and is incomplete. The table records hundreds of thousands of clones, approximately 79% of them present only once. The specimen sequenced was memory CD4+ T cells sorted from blood. Subset denoted: CD45RA-negative fraction. The receptors come from a man aged 30 to 39 in good health.

This clone was seen only a few times. The gene calls are TRBV7-2 and TRBJ1-1; D unresolved. V was cut by 2 bases and J by 1 base, with 5 bases left in between. CDR3 length equals 13 residues. Germline assignment: CDR1 SGHTA and CDR2 FQGNSA. The CDR3 region is CASSLNENTEAFF. As DNA, the CDR3 is TGTGCCAGCAGCTTAAACGAGAACACTGAAGCTTTCTTT. Full variable domain (missing parts from reference TRBV7-2 and TRBJ1-1): GAGVSQSPSNKVTEKGKDVELRCDPISGHTALYWYRQSLGQGLEFLIYFQGNSAPDKSGLPSDRFSAERTGGSVSTLTIQRTQQEDSAVYLCASSLNENTEAFFGQGTRLTVV.

This chain links TRBV6-6 with TRBJ2-5, with 8 bases fitting TRBD1. Germline V gene lookup returns CDR1 MNHNY and CDR2 SVGAGI (reference sequence). The junction had 4 bases not matched to a gene; V was cut back by 6 bases and J by 4 bases. The CDR3 loop spans 13 amino acids. The CDR3 loop is CASRTTGVETQYF. CDR3 DNA: TGTGCCAGCAGAACGACAGGGGTAGAGACCCAGTACTTC.

This clone has a handful of counts. J is TRBJ2-3 and V is TRBV20-1; D unresolved. The V and J ends lost 7 bases and 0 bases respectively, with 5 bases between them. This CDR3 spans 11 amino acids. Germline CDR1 is DFQATT and CDR2 is SNEGSKA (reference sequence). CDR3 sequence: CSGGSTDTQYF. CDR3 nucleotides: TGCAGTGGGGGTAGCACAGATACGCAGTATTTT.

This clone was observed a few times. At the DNA level, this CDR3 is encoded by other sequences in the same sample as well. V is TRBV10-2 and J is TRBJ2-7; 10 bases are a match to TRBD2. CDR1 and CDR2 (germline): WSHSY, SAAADI. Trimming removed 6 bases from V and 3 bases from J; junction bases left unmatched: 8. CDR3 length: 15 residues. Written as DNA, the CDR3 is TGCGCCAGCAGGCCCGCTAGCGGGAGAAGCTACGAGCAGTACTTC. Translated, it gives CASRPASGRSYEQYF.

This chain links TRBV29-1 with TRBJ2-5; 8 positions match TRBD2. The CDR3 extends over 16 amino acids. J gave up 0 bases and V 7 bases, and 13 bases lay outside the gene matches. Per germline, CDR1 SQVTM and CDR2 ANQGSEA. CDR3 amino acids: CSGRGTTGGNQETQYF. CDR3 bases: TGCAGCGGGCGTGGGACCACGGGAGGGAACCAAGAGACCCAGTACTTC. The full variable domain, in which reference TRBV29-1 and TRBJ2-5 provide the parts outside the CDR3, is SAVISQKPSRDICQRGTSLTIQCQVDSQVTMMFWYRQQPGQSLTLIATANQGSEATYESGFVIDKFPISRPNLTFSTLTVSNMSPEDSSIYLCSGRGTTGGNQETQYFGPGTRLLVL.

A single count supports this clone. The CDR3 reads CASSFRREGGELFF. The CDR3 bases are TGTGCCAGCAGCTTTCGACGGGAGGGCGGGGAGCTGTTTTTT. The V call is TRBV5-4, the J call TRBJ2-2, with 8 bases matching TRBD2. CDR3 length: 14 residues. V lost 2 bases, J lost 7 bases, and 4 bases stayed unmatched. Looked up from germline, CDR1 is SGHNT and CDR2 is YYREEE (reference sequence).

This clone was counted only a few times. The chain uses TRBV28 and TRBJ2-7, with 8 nucleotides matching TRBD1. V shed 3 bases and J 7 bases; nucleotides not matched to a gene: 17. Germline CDR1 MDHEN, CDR2 SYDVKM. The CDR3 contains 17 residues. The CDR3 sequence is CASSFGLIGTGEGEQYF. The DNA for the CDR3 is TGTGCCAGCAGTTTCGGTTTGATAGGGACAGGTGAGGGAGAGCAGTACTTC.

This clone was recorded once. This rearrangement joins TRBV28 to TRBJ1-2; D not certain. The germline V gene encodes CDR1 MDHEN and CDR2 SYDVKM. The germline V and J ends were trimmed by 8 bases and 4 bases, with 17 bases remaining between them. The CDR3 extends over 14 amino acids. The CDR3 reads CASAVLGGSYGYTF. DNA of the CDR3: TGTGCCAGCGCGGTACTGGGCGGCAGCTATGGCTACACCTTC.

The V and J genes are TRBV7-9 and TRBJ2-3; D is perhaps TRBD2 (6 bases). The CDR3 extends over 14 amino acids. Germline values: CDR1 SEHNR, CDR2 FQNEAQ (reference sequence). V dropped 8 bases and J dropped 2 bases, with 14 bases sitting between them. The CDR3 region has the DNA TGTGCCAGCCGCCGGGCTAGCGTCACAGATACGCAGTATTTT. It specifies CASRRASVTDTQYF.

The DNA for the CDR3 is TGTGCCAGTAGTTGGAGTAACCGCCCTCTATATGGCTACACCTTC. Amino acids: CASSWSNRPLYGYTF. V and J are TRBV19 and TRBJ1-2; D is unclear. Germline V lookup: CDR1 LNHDA, CDR2 SQIVND (reference sequence). Trimming left V 5 bases short and J 5 bases short, with 18 bases between. This CDR3 comprises 15 residues.